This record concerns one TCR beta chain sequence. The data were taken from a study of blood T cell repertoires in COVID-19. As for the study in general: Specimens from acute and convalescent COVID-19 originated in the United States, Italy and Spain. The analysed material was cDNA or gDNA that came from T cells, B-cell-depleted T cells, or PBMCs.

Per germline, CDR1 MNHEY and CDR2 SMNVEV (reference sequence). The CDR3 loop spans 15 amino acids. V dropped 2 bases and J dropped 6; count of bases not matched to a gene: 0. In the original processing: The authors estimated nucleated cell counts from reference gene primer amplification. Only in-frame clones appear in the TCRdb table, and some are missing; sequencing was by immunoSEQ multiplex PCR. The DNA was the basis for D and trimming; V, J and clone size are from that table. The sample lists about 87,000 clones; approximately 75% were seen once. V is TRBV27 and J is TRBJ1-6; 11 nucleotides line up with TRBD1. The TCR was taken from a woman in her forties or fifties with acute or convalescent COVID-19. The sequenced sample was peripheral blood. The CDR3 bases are TGTGCCAGCAGTTTAGGGACAGGGGGTAATTCACCCCTCCACTTT. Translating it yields CASSLGTGGNSPLHF.